The clone carrying this T cell receptor beta chain was seen a few times. What it binds is unknown. Only in-frame clones appear in the TCRdb table, and some are missing; sequencing was by immunoSEQ multiplex PCR. Here the sample spans about 180,000 clones, about 87% being singletons. With 4 bases removed from V and 6 bases from J, the gap between germline ends came to 12 bases. This CDR3 contains 13 residues. Germline V CDR1 and CDR2: ENHRY, SYGVKD. This sample is drawn from a study of T cell responses to AZD1222 COVID-19 vaccine. Study results and limitations: Receipt of two AZD1222 doses was followed by a rise in Spike-specific TCR breadth and depth. Most donors were white British, females outnumbered males, and clonal diversity was possibly underestimated.

V gene TRBV10-3 combines with J gene TRBJ1-2, with unresolved D. The TCR originated in an adult who received the MenACWY meningococcal vaccine as a control. The sequences come from peripheral blood, collected 28 days after the second dose of the MenACWY control vaccine. CDR3 nucleotides: TGTGCCATCAGTGGCTTACCGTCGAATGGCTACACCTTC. Translation: CAISGLPSNGYTF.